These 5 T cell receptor beta chains originate from one sample sequenced in a study of cytotoxic CD8 clonotypes in ibrutinib-treated CLL. Clones were read by immunoSEQ multiplex PCR, and TCRdb kept only the in-frame ones, dropping some. The table has 150,000 or so clones, 70% to 80% seen once. The sample consisted of PBMCs, taken after 12 months of ibrutinib treatment. Source of these receptors: a human donor with chronic lymphocytic leukemia.

The chain has TRBV13 and TRBJ1-1; unclear D gene. CDR1 is PRHDT and CDR2 is FYEKMQ in the germline V gene (reference sequence). The length of the CDR3 is 13 residues. Trimming stripped 3 bases from V and 4 bases from J, with 9 bases between. The CDR3 is CASSFVRSTEAFF. CDR3 DNA sequence: TGTGCCAGCAGCTTCGTGAGATCCACTGAAGCTTTCTTT. The variable domain in full, completed from reference TRBV13 and TRBJ1-1, reads AAGVIQSPRHLIKEKRETATLKCYPIPRHDTVYWYQQGPGQDPQFLISFYEKMQSDKGSIPDRFSAQQFSDYHSELNMSSLELGDSALYFCASSFVRSTEAFFGQGTRLTVV.

The rearrangement uses TRBV9 and TRBJ2-7, with D possibly called TRBD1 or TRBD2 (5 bases each). This CDR3 region has 15 residues. Germline V gene data show CDR1 as SGDLS and CDR2 as YYNGEE. Between the trimmed V and J ends, which lost 4 bases and 6 bases, there was a span of 20 bases. The CDR3, as DNA: TGTGCCAGCAGCCTAGTTGGCGGTGGGACCGGCGAGCAGTACTTC. Translation: CASSLVGGGTGEQYF.

This CDR3 is CASSQDLIRNTGELFF. CDR3 nucleotides: TGCGCCAGCAGCCAAGATCTGATCCGCAACACCGGGGAGCTGTTTTTT. The J gene is TRBJ2-2, the V gene TRBV4-3; D is undetermined. The CDR3 is 16 amino acids. V lost 0 bases to trimming and J lost 2 bases, with 10 bases between them. Germline V gene data show CDR1 as LGHNA and CDR2 as YSLEER.

The CDR3 loop reads CASSQGQQNYGYTF. As DNA, the CDR3 is TGCGCCAGCAGCCAAGGACAGCAAAACTATGGCTACACCTTC. The chain employs TRBV4-3 and TRBJ1-2; D possibly corresponds to TRBD1 (5 bases). V dropped 1 base and J dropped 2 bases, with 8 bases sitting between them. The CDR3 loop spans 14 amino acids. The germline V gene encodes CDR1 LGHNA and CDR2 YSLEER.

This chain connects TRBV4-1 to TRBJ2-7; 9 bases are shared with TRBD2. The trim removed 4 bases at V and 4 bases at J, leaving 5 bases unmatched. Germline V gives CDR1 MGHRA, CDR2 YSYEKL. The CDR3 sequence is 14 residues long. The DNA for the CDR3 is TGCGCCAGCAGCCGTAGCGGGAGTTCTTACGAGCAGTACTTC. Protein product: CASSRSGSSYEQYF.